This TCR beta chain was identified during a study of blood T cell repertoires in COVID-19. Study summary: Italy, Spain and the United States were the sources of the convalescent and acute COVID-19 samples.

The sample holds one count of this clone. The CDR3 loop spans 12 amino acids. Trimming took 7 bases from V and 8 from J; bases not matched to a gene: 7. Per germline, CDR1 SGDLS and CDR2 YYNGEE. Per the original methods: The assay estimated nucleated cells by amplifying reference gene primers. Generated by immunoSEQ multiplex PCR, the TCRdb table keeps only in-frame clones and is missing some. D and trimming come from the DNA, and the V and J calls and clone size come from that table. Among about 170,000 clones listed, approximately 86% were seen once. V usage is TRBV9 and J usage is TRBJ2-3; 7 nucleotides agree with TRBD2. Sequenced input: peripheral blood. The origin of this receptor is an older man with acute or convalescent COVID-19. CDR3 bases: TGTGCCAGCTGGGGAGGGGCGGGTACGCAGTATTTT. Its translation is CASWGGAGTQYF.